This T cell receptor (beta chain) was found in a study of blood T cell repertoires in COVID-19. Germline trimming cut 2 bases from V and 6 bases from J; bases unmatched to any gene: 3. The length of the CDR3 is 15 residues. Germline V CDR1 and CDR2: LGHDT, YNNKEL (reference sequence). Under the authors' procedure: Amplified reference gene primers provided the basis for estimating nucleated cell counts. Assay used: immunoSEQ multiplex PCR; TCRdb lists only in-frame clones, some missing. V and J calls and clone size follow that table, whereas D and trimming were derived from the DNA. The sample shows 78,000 or so clones, around 81% of them seen only once.

V is TRBV3-1 (or the pseudogene TRBV3-2) and J is TRBJ2-1, with 11 bases identical to TRBD2. This receptor was identified in a human donor in a cohort sampled during active COVID-19. The sequenced material came from peripheral blood. The CDR3 loop is CASSQTSGSLNEQFF. For the CDR3, the DNA is TGTGCCAGCAGCCAAACTAGCGGGAGCCTCAATGAGCAGTTCTTC.